Below, 13 T cell receptor beta chains from the same sample are listed, as sequenced in a study of T-cell reconstitution after alpha-beta-depleted transplantation in children. Unique molecular identifiers were incorporated during preparation of the TCRbeta library. TCRdb itself ran the PCR reads through MiXCR, one entry per CDR3 protein. The sample has some 600,000 distinct CDR3 sequences; roughly 17% are singletons. The sample was PBMCs from the stem cell graft donor, taken from the stem cell graft. The receptors stem from a human donor who donated a stem cell graft to a child with acute myeloid leukemia.

V gene TRBV7-8 combines with J gene TRBJ2-7; D gene uncertain. The CDR3 spans 12 residues. Germline assignment: CDR1 SGHVS and CDR2 FQNEAQ. V dropped 5 bases and J dropped 7 bases, with 12 bases sitting between them. The CDR3 sequence: CASSVFNGEQYV. CDR3 in DNA: TGTGCCAGCAGCGTCTTCAACGGGGAGCAGTACGTC.

The chain joins TRBV5-1 to TRBJ2-3; 7 nucleotides line up with TRBD2. CDR1 and CDR2 from the germline V gene are SGHRS and YFSETQ. The V gene end was trimmed by 0 bases and the J gene end by 4 bases; junction bases not matched to a gene: 2. The CDR3 loop spans 14 amino acids. CDR3 amino acids: CASSLEGRADTQYF. The CDR3 DNA reads as TGCGCCAGCAGCTTGGAGGGGAGGGCAGATACGCAGTATTTT.

The chain joins TRBV11-3 to TRBJ1-1; no firm D call. Germline V lookup: CDR1 SGHNT, CDR2 YENEEA. The V end was cut by 6 bases, the J end by 0 bases, with 14 bases between. The CDR3 is 15 residues long. The CDR3 sequence: CASSFGRNMNTEAFF. As DNA, the CDR3 is TGTGCCAGCAGTTTTGGACGGAACATGAACACTGAAGCTTTCTTT.

In this sample, this clonotype turned up a few times. The rearrangement links TRBV7-8 to TRBJ2-7, with a tentative D call TRBD1 (6 bases). Germline V gene lookup returns CDR1 SGHVS and CDR2 FQNEAQ. The CDR3 runs 13 residues. V gave up 4 bases and J gave up 10 bases, with 17 bases separating them. The CDR3 nucleotides read TGTGCCAGCAGCTCCGCCGACAGGTTGCACCAGTACGTC. Translation gives CASSSADRLHQYV.

The V call is TRBV14, the J call TRBJ2-1; D unclear. The CDR3 sequence is 11 residues long. Germline V gene data show CDR1 as SGHDN and CDR2 as FVKESK. Trimming left V 6 bases short and J 5 bases short, with 5 bases between. The DNA of the CDR3 is TGTGCCAGCAGACTACACAATGAGCAGTTCTTC. Amino acid sequence: CASRLHNEQFF.

To note about this clonotype: This may stem from a read error, because a much larger clone lies one nucleotide away. The chain combines TRBV12-3 or TRBV12-4 with TRBJ2-2, with D tentatively TRBD2 (5 bases). The ends were cut back, 11 bases at V and 5 bases at J, with 12 bases in the middle. The CDR3 runs 12 residues. The CDR3 loop is CAGLMGTGELFF. The DNA for the CDR3 is TGTGCCGGACTTATGGGGACCGGGGAGCTGTTTTTT.

In the case of this clonotype: A read error may explain this, as a much larger clone is one base away. The chain uses TRBV7-2 and TRBJ1-2, with 7 bases that match TRBD1. Trimming took 5 bases from V and 1 from J; bases not matched to a gene: 7. Germline V gene lookup returns CDR1 SGHTA and CDR2 FQGNSA. The CDR3 runs 15 residues. The CDR3 here is CASSLRDSFNYGYTF. CDR3 bases: TGTGCCAGCAGCCTCCGGGACAGCTTTAACTATGGCTACACCTTC.

This clonotype came up many times. This chain links TRBV20-1 with TRBJ2-7, with D unresolved. The CDR3 runs 13 residues. Germline CDR1 is DFQATT and CDR2 is SNEGSKA (reference sequence). V lost 3 bases, J lost 6 bases, and 15 bases lay in between. The CDR3 DNA follows: TGCAGTGCTAGTTATCGTAGTGTCGGCGAGCAGTACTTC. Amino acid sequence: CSASYRSVGEQYF.

A few counts support this clonotype. The chain links TRBV6-2 or TRBV6-3 to TRBJ2-6, with a tentative D call TRBD2 (6 bases). The V and J ends lost 7 bases and 4 bases respectively, with 11 bases between them. The CDR3 contains 14 residues. Germline CDR1 is MNHEY and CDR2 is SVGEGT. CDR3 nucleotide sequence: TGTGCCAGCACCCTACGGGGGGGGGCCAACGTCCTGACTTTC. Translating it yields CASTLRGGANVLTF.

The rearrangement links TRBV5-5 to TRBJ2-3, with D possibly being TRBD2 (5 bases). Germline CDR1 is SGHKS and CDR2 is YYEKEE (reference sequence). V was trimmed by 2 bases and J by 2 bases, leaving 18 bases between them. The CDR3 consists of 17 residues. CDR3 region: CASSFYPGIVDTDTQYF. CDR3 nucleotide sequence: TGTGCCAGCAGCTTTTATCCGGGGATCGTCGACACAGATACGCAGTATTTT.

This clonotype came up many times. This chain uses TRBV20-1 with TRBJ1-1, with 9 bases aligning to TRBD1. Germline V gene lookup returns CDR1 DFQATT and CDR2 SNEGSKA (reference sequence). This CDR3 region has 13 residues. V dropped 5 bases and J dropped 5; count of bases not matched to a gene: 6. The CDR3 loop is CSAPRQGVTEAFF. The CDR3 bases are TGCAGTGCTCCAAGACAGGGGGTGACTGAAGCTTTCTTT.

This clonotype was observed a handful of times. The genes are TRBV6-2 or TRBV6-3 and TRBJ2-7, with D perhaps TRBD1 (6 bases). The V end was cut by 6 bases, the J end by 4 bases, with 16 bases between. CDR1 MNHEY and CDR2 SVGEGT come from the germline V gene. The CDR3 length is 14 residues. DNA of the CDR3: TGTGCCAGCAGCCTGACGGACAGTCGGTACGAGCAGTACTTC. It is translated as CASSLTDSRYEQYF.

This clonotype was counted at least ten times. The V and J genes are TRBV20-1 and TRBJ1-4, with 9 bases that match TRBD1. V dropped 1 base and J dropped 5; count of bases not matched to a gene: 5. Germline V lookup: CDR1 DFQATT, CDR2 SNEGSKA (reference sequence). This CDR3 is 15 amino acids long. This chain's CDR3 is CSARGTGEENEKLFF. CDR3 in DNA: TGCAGTGCTAGAGGGACAGGGGAAGAAAATGAAAAACTGTTTTTT.